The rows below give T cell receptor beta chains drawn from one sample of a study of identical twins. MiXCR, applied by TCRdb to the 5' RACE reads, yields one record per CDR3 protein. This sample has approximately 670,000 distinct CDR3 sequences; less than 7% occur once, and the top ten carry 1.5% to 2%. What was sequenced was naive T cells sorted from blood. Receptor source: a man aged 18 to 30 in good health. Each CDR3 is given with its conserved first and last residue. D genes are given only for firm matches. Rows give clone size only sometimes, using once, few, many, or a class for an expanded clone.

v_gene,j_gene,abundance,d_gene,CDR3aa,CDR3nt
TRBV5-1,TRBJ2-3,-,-,CASSRGPPDTQYF,TGCGCCAGCAGCCGGGGGCCGCCAGATACGCAGTATTTT
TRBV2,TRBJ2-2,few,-,CASRRGELFF,TGTGCCAGCAGGAGGGGGGAGCTGTTTTTT
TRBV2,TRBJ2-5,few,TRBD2,CASLRASGRLWGETQYF,TGTGCCAGCCTTCGGGCTAGCGGGAGATTGTGGGGAGAGACCCAGTACTTC
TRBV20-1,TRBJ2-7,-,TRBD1,CSAQEPGTGDYEQYF,TGCAGTGCCCAAGAGCCCGGGACAGGAGACTACGAGCAGTACTTC
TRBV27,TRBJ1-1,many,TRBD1,CASSPLGTGVNAEAFF,TGTGCCAGCAGTCCCCTTGGGACAGGGGTAAACGCTGAAGCTTTCTTT
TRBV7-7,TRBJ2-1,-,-,CASSSGDWENEQFF,TGTGCCAGCAGCTCCGGGGACTGGGAGAATGAGCAGTTCTTC
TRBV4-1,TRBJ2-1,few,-,CASSQDRVTFDEQFF,TGCGCCAGCAGCCAAGATAGGGTCACGTTCGATGAGCAGTTCTTC
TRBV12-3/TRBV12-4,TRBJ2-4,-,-,CASSRRGASKNIQYF,TGTGCCAGCAGCAGGCGCGGGGCGTCCAAAAACATTCAGTACTTC
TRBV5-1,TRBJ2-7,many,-,CASSLLDNYEQYF,TGCGCCAGCAGCTTGCTGGATAACTACGAGCAGTACTTC
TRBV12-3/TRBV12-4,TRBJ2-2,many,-,CASRVSGNTGELFF,TGTGCCAGCAGGGTCAGCGGGAACACCGGGGAGCTGTTTTTT
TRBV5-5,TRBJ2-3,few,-,CASSFGRTSTDTQYF,TGTGCCAGCAGCTTTGGGCGGACTAGCACAGATACGCAGTATTTT
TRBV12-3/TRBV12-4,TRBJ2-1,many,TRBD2,CASTLTSGRGQFF,TGTGCCAGCACCTTGACTAGCGGGAGGGGGCAGTTCTTC
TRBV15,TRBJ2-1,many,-,CATSLIPPTPYNEQFF,TGTGCCACCAGTCTTATCCCCCCGACTCCGTACAATGAGCAGTTCTTC
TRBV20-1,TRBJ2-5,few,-,CSAPSAGHRQETQYF,TGCAGTGCACCATCAGCGGGACACAGACAAGAGACCCAGTACTTC
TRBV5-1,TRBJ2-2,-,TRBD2,CASSSRAGDTGELFF,TGCGCCAGCAGCTCGCGAGCGGGAGACACCGGGGAGCTGTTTTTT
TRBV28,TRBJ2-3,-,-,CASSSRPRAADTQYF,TGTGCCAGCAGCTCCCGGCCGCGGGCGGCAGATACGCAGTATTTT
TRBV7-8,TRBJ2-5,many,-,CASSLARLIQETQYF,TGTGCCAGCAGCTTAGCGCGGCTGATACAAGAGACCCAGTACTTC
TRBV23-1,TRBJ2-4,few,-,CASSPGVVAKNIQYF,TGCGCCAGCAGTCCGGGAGTGGTTGCCAAAAACATTCAGTACTTC
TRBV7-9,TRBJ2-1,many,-,CASSFSASRHNEQFF,TGTGCCAGCAGCTTTTCGGCTAGCAGACACAATGAGCAGTTCTTC
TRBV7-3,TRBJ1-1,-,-,CASSLTRTPYTEAFF,TGTGCCAGCAGCTTAACCAGGACACCCTACACTGAAGCTTTCTTT
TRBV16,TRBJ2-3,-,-,CASSHRGTGPDTQYF,TGTGCCAGCAGCCACCGAGGGACGGGGCCCGATACGCAGTATTTT